Listed below are T cell receptor beta chains from one sample, sequenced in a study of T cells in localized non-small cell lung cancer. Some clones are missing from TCRdb's copy, which holds only in-frame ones; the method was immunoSEQ multiplex PCR. The data show tens of thousands of clones, over 80% seen once. Sequences were derived from peripheral blood, sampled before any cancer treatment. These receptors came from a female donor of 60 years or more with stage II squamous cell lung carcinoma. Each CDR3 is given with its conserved first and last residue. The D gene is left open where the match is weak. Part of the rows lack a size; the others show once, few, many or a class for expanded clones.

v_call: TRBV7-3; d_call: TRBD2; cdr3_length: 14; clone_size: .; cdr3_aa: CASSSSGASSEQYF
v_call: TRBV2; d_call: .; cdr3_length: 14; clone_size: once; cdr3_aa: CASTQSLGGTDSIF
v_call: TRBV6-5; d_call: TRBD1; cdr3_length: 15; clone_size: .; cdr3_aa: CASSLKSGGTYGYTF
v_call: TRBV9; d_call: .; cdr3_length: 15; clone_size: .; cdr3_aa: CASSGLGGIDSPLHF
v_call: TRBV5-1; d_call: TRBD1; cdr3_length: 14; clone_size: .; cdr3_aa: CASSSQTGLDEAFF
v_call: TRBV27; d_call: .; cdr3_length: 14; clone_size: .; cdr3_aa: CASRDRQDNSPLHF
v_call: TRBV5-1; d_call: .; cdr3_length: 16; clone_size: .; cdr3_aa: CASSSGTGSGANVLTF
v_call: TRBV19; d_call: TRBD2; cdr3_length: 15; clone_size: few; cdr3_aa: CASSPRTSLHNEQFF
v_call: TRBV7-9; d_call: .; cdr3_length: 12; clone_size: once; cdr3_aa: CASSLTGNGQHF
v_call: TRBV5-6; d_call: .; cdr3_length: 14; clone_size: few; cdr3_aa: CASSTQGSGNTIYF
v_call: TRBV7-2; d_call: TRBD1; cdr3_length: 15; clone_size: .; cdr3_aa: CASRSQGLPGNTIYF
v_call: TRBV7-9; d_call: TRBD2; cdr3_length: 16; clone_size: .; cdr3_aa: CASSLDGGASTDTQYF
v_call: TRBV7-6; d_call: .; cdr3_length: 15; clone_size: .; cdr3_aa: CASSLGSGVTYEQYF
v_call: TRBV9; d_call: .; cdr3_length: 13; clone_size: few; cdr3_aa: CASSVDPNQPQHF
v_call: TRBV7-2; d_call: .; cdr3_length: 15; clone_size: .; cdr3_aa: CAQPAGVTNTGELFF
v_call: TRBV5-5; d_call: .; cdr3_length: 15; clone_size: .; cdr3_aa: CASSLGPAKNTEAFF
v_call: TRBV9; d_call: .; cdr3_length: 17; clone_size: .; cdr3_aa: CASSGSDTGYDNQPQHF
v_call: TRBV6-6; d_call: TRBD1; cdr3_length: 16; clone_size: once; cdr3_aa: CASSYTPGTVNSPLHF
v_call: TRBV30; d_call: .; cdr3_length: 13; clone_size: .; cdr3_aa: CALAALYNSPLHF
v_call: TRBV6-5; d_call: .; cdr3_length: 15; clone_size: .; cdr3_aa: CASSKAGSSDYEQYF
v_call: TRBV7-9; d_call: .; cdr3_length: 15; clone_size: .; cdr3_aa: CASSRVRVLNTEAFF
v_call: TRBV29-1; d_call: TRBD1; cdr3_length: 12; clone_size: .; cdr3_aa: CSEKTGGDTQYF
v_call: TRBV11-3; d_call: TRBD1; cdr3_length: 13; clone_size: .; cdr3_aa: CASSVSGGYGYTF
v_call: TRBV19; d_call: .; cdr3_length: 13; clone_size: few; cdr3_aa: CASQTAGNSPLHF
v_call: TRBV6-5; d_call: TRBD1; cdr3_length: 15; clone_size: .; cdr3_aa: CASSLGQGVNTEAFF
v_call: TRBV9; d_call: TRBD2; cdr3_length: 15; clone_size: .; cdr3_aa: CASSPPGTSEETQYF
v_call: TRBV5-1; d_call: TRBD1; cdr3_length: 14; clone_size: few; cdr3_aa: CASKGQGTNTEAFF
v_call: TRBV10-2; d_call: TRBD2; cdr3_length: 16; clone_size: medium-sized; cdr3_aa: CASSESLLLAYCEQYF
v_call: TRBV7-6; d_call: .; cdr3_length: 16; clone_size: .; cdr3_aa: CASSPNRASSGNTIYF
v_call: TRBV5-1; d_call: .; cdr3_length: 15; clone_size: once; cdr3_aa: CASSVEGVRRYEQYF
v_call: TRBV4-1; d_call: TRBD1; cdr3_length: 18; clone_size: .; cdr3_aa: CASSALGTGGSFNYGYTF
v_call: TRBV7-8; d_call: .; cdr3_length: 17; clone_size: .; cdr3_aa: CASSLVLAGSSQETQYF
v_call: TRBV10-3; d_call: TRBD1; cdr3_length: 14; clone_size: .; cdr3_aa: CAIRYSTGPSGYTF
v_call: TRBV30; d_call: .; cdr3_length: 14; clone_size: .; cdr3_aa: CAWRQSVNTGELFF
v_call: TRBV6-1; d_call: TRBD1; cdr3_length: 14; clone_size: once; cdr3_aa: CASNLSGGHQPQHF
v_call: TRBV5-1; d_call: .; cdr3_length: 16; clone_size: once; cdr3_aa: CASSSQPAALNTEAFF
v_call: TRBV5-1; d_call: .; cdr3_length: 15; clone_size: .; cdr3_aa: CASSLGGYSNQPQHF
v_call: TRBV27; d_call: TRBD1; cdr3_length: 15; clone_size: .; cdr3_aa: CASSSGTGTSSPLHF
v_call: TRBV6-1; d_call: TRBD2; cdr3_length: 15; clone_size: .; cdr3_aa: CASSVLGGGVYEQFF
v_call: TRBV19; d_call: TRBD2; cdr3_length: 18; clone_size: few; cdr3_aa: CASSPRLAGVFSSYEQYF
v_call: TRBV6-1; d_call: .; cdr3_length: 11; clone_size: few; cdr3_aa: CASEGLAGYTF
v_call: TRBV19; d_call: TRBD2; cdr3_length: 15; clone_size: .; cdr3_aa: CASSNLAGGHNEQFF
v_call: TRBV19; d_call: TRBD1; cdr3_length: 16; clone_size: once; cdr3_aa: CASSTAGTGPNSPLHF
v_call: TRBV19; d_call: .; cdr3_length: 13; clone_size: .; cdr3_aa: CASSILRGGELFF
v_call: TRBV4-3; d_call: TRBD2; cdr3_length: 16; clone_size: .; cdr3_aa: CASSHPRAGGADTQYF
v_call: TRBV29-1; d_call: .; cdr3_length: 12; clone_size: .; cdr3_aa: CSDDRQVAGYTF
v_call: TRBV19; d_call: .; cdr3_length: 15; clone_size: .; cdr3_aa: CASSIVDPGFYGYTF
v_call: TRBV30; d_call: .; cdr3_length: 16; clone_size: .; cdr3_aa: CAWSGGTRYSGNTIYF
v_call: TRBV28; d_call: TRBD1; cdr3_length: 16; clone_size: .; cdr3_aa: CASSFLDRALNYGYTF
v_call: TRBV19; d_call: .; cdr3_length: 17; clone_size: .; cdr3_aa: CASSRTSDGGVTDTQYF
v_call: TRBV7-9; d_call: .; cdr3_length: 12; clone_size: .; cdr3_aa: CASSLIGYEQYF
v_call: TRBV5-1; d_call: .; cdr3_length: 14; clone_size: .; cdr3_aa: CASSPAGSSYEQYF
v_call: TRBV2; d_call: .; cdr3_length: 19; clone_size: medium-sized; cdr3_aa: CASSEALRGGGNLRYGYTF
v_call: TRBV5-1; d_call: TRBD1; cdr3_length: 16; clone_size: once; cdr3_aa: CASSTTGQGTGNTIYF
v_call: TRBV5-1; d_call: TRBD2; cdr3_length: 18; clone_size: .; cdr3_aa: CASSLLGLAGEYKDTQYF
v_call: TRBV18; d_call: .; cdr3_length: 13; clone_size: few; cdr3_aa: CASSSNTNTEAFF
v_call: TRBV29-1; d_call: .; cdr3_length: 13; clone_size: .; cdr3_aa: CSVGAASGNTIYF
v_call: TRBV7-2; d_call: TRBD2; cdr3_length: 15; clone_size: .; cdr3_aa: CASSSAGERRNEQFF